Listed here is a single T cell receptor beta chain. Between the trimmed V and J ends, which lost 4 bases and 7 bases, there was a span of 20 bases. The CDR3 is made up of 16 amino acids. Per the germline V gene, CDR1 is SGDLS and CDR2 is YYNGEE. The record originates from a study of blood T cell repertoires in COVID-19. Across the study: Samples taken during acute and convalescent COVID-19 were collected in the United States, Italy and Spain. Sources were T cells, B-cell-depleted T cells, or PBMCs; the material itself was cDNA or gDNA.

Original handling: Counts of nucleated cells, estimated from reference gene primer amplification, were obtained. Generated by immunoSEQ multiplex PCR, the TCRdb table keeps only in-frame clones and is missing some. The V and J calls and clone size are taken from that table; D and trimming were inferred from the DNA. This sample has about 140,000 clones; about three quarters occur once, and the top ten carry 15% to 20%. The sequencing input was peripheral blood. The source is a middle-aged man with acute or convalescent COVID-19. The chain recombines TRBV9 with TRBJ2-2; D is possibly TRBD2 (6 bases). Written as DNA, the CDR3 is TGTGCCAGCAGCTCCCGGAAACTAGCTGGACTCGGGGAGCTGTTTTTT. This gives the protein CASSSRKLAGLGELFF.